The clone carrying this T cell receptor beta chain was found a few times. The antigen remains undetermined. A multiplex PCR was run with 60 Vbeta primers and 13 Jbeta primers. Assay used: immunoSEQ multiplex PCR; TCRdb lists only in-frame clones, some missing. The table lists roughly 92,000 clones, roughly 80% of them singletons. After removal of 3 bases from V and 3 bases from J, the junction contained 4 bases not matched to a gene. This CDR3 comprises 15 residues. Germline V gives CDR1 SGHRS, CDR2 YFSETQ. The data are from a study of cytomegalovirus exposure and HLA in healthy donors. The study's findings and limits: A list of around 150 TCR beta chains associated with cytomegalovirus was given. High specificity and sensitivity for cytomegalovirus status were reported for the classifier. A later analysis linked a missense variant in DCLRE1C to the trimming of TCR beta V and J genes.

The TCR sequence derives from a woman in her forties or fifties in good health and CMV-seropositive. The sequenced sample consisted of PBMCs. The rearrangement uses TRBV5-1 and TRBJ2-3, with 10 bases matching TRBD2. CDR3 in amino acids: CASSWSGRGTDTQYF. The CDR3 bases are TGCGCCAGCAGCTGGAGCGGGAGGGGAACAGATACGCAGTATTTT.